Listed here is a single T cell receptor beta chain. These data belong to a study of blood T cell dynamics during melanoma immunotherapy. Measured with immunoSEQ multiplex PCR; TCRdb has only the in-frame clones, and not every one. The sample has about 7,000 clones; 75% to 90% are singletons. Germline CDR1 SGHNT, CDR2 YYREEE (reference sequence). The CDR3 has 14 residues. Trimming cost V 3 bases and J 5 bases, with 9 bases left between them. Noted time point: pre-treatment baseline. The source material was blood, sampled from a patient treated with checkpoint blockade. The chain links TRBV5-4 to TRBJ1-6; D may be TRBD1 (5 bases). The receptor's source is a human donor with melanoma. Some clones in this sample may be carry-over from other donors' samples. This CDR3 is CASSSDINNSPLHF. The CDR3 bases are TGTGCCAGCAGCTCGGACATTAATAATTCACCCCTCCACTTT. Together with reference TRBV5-4 and TRBJ1-6, the CDR3 gives the full variable domain: ETGVTQSPTHLIKTRGQQVTLRCSSQSGHNTVSWYQQALGQGPQFIFQYYREEENGRGNFPPRFSGLQFPNYSSELNVNALELDDSALYLCASSSDINNSPLHFGNGTRLTVT.